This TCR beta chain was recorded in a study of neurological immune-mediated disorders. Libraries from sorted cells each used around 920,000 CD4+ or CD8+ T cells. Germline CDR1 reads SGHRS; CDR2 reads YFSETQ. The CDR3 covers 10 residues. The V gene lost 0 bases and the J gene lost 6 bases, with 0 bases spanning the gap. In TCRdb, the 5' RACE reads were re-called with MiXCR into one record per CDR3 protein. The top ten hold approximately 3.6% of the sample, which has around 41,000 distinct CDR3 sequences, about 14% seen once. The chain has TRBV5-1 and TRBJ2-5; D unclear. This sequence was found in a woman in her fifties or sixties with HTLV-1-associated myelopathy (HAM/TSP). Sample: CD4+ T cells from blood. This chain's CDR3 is CASSLETQYF. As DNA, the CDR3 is TGCGCCAGCAGCTTGGAGACCCAGTACTTC.